The clone carrying this T cell receptor beta chain occurred many times. From RNA transcripts, TCR beta CDR3 regions were amplified. TCR CDR3 regions were first amplified by RT-PCR with HTBI primers. TCRdb re-analysed the multiplex PCR reads in MiXCR, keeping a single row per CDR3 protein. This sample has around 350,000 distinct CDR3 sequences; around 15% occur once, and the top ten carry around 20%. The data derive from a study of T cells in Graves' hyperthyroidism and ophthalmopathy. Germline-derived CDR1 and CDR2 are SGHRS and YFSETQ. This CDR3 region has 12 residues. Trimming stripped 0 bases from V and 4 bases from J, with 4 bases between.

Sequencing used blood. The genes are TRBV5-1 and TRBJ1-2; no definite D call. The source of this sequence is an older woman with Graves' ophthalmopathy. CDR3 residues: CASSLDSYGYTF. The CDR3 DNA follows: TGCGCCAGCAGCTTGGACAGCTATGGCTACACCTTC.